This T cell receptor beta chain was sequenced for a study of cytomegalovirus exposure and HLA in healthy donors. Study-wide context: A subsequent analysis reported that the roughly 120 validation repertoires were produced on the same platform that had also been used for the 666 first-cohort repertoires.

Repertoires were generated with immunoSEQ multiplex PCR, while TCRdb's copy carries only in-frame clones and drops some. The sample holds over 100,000 clones, 89% seen once. By frequency in the sample, this clone is medium-sized. Antigen unknown. The V end was cut by 7 bases, the J end by 3 bases, with 13 bases between. Germline lookup yields CDR1 WNHNN and CDR2 SYGVQD (reference sequence). The CDR3 has 13 amino acids. Study-level results: Reports described diagnosis of cytomegalovirus status by the classifier as highly specific and sensitive. Cytomegalovirus-associated TCR beta chains were listed, numbering 150 to 200. Rarity marked most TCR sequences, yet some public TCRs occurred in many donors.

The J gene is TRBJ2-7, the V gene TRBV10-1, with a tentative D call TRBD1 (5 bases). This TCR derives from a woman aged 18-29 years in good health and CMV-seronegative. Sequenced sample: PBMCs. This CDR3 is CASNRGFDYEQYF. The CDR3 coding sequence is TGCGCCAGCAATAGGGGCTTCGACTACGAGCAGTACTTC.